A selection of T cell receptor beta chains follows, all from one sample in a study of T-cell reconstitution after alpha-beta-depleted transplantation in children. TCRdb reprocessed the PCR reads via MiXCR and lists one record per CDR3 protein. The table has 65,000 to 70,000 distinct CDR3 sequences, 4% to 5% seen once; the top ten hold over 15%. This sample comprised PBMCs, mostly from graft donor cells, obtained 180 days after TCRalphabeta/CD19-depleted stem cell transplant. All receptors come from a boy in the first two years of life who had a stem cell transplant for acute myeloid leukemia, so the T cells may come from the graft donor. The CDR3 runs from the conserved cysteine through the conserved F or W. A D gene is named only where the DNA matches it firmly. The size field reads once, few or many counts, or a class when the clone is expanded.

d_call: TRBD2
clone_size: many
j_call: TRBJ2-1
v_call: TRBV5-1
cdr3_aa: CASSLLGSGGASEQFF
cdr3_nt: TGCGCCAGCAGCCTATTGGGTAGCGGGGGAGCTTCGGAGCAGTTCTTC

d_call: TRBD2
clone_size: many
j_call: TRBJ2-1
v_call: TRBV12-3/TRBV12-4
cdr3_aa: CASSFGLAGGPNNEQFF
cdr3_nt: TGTGCCAGCAGTTTTGGACTAGCGGGGGGGCCTAACAATGAGCAGTTCTTC

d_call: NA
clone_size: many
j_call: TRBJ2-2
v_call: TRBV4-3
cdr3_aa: CASSQFNSGGPTGELFF
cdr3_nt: TGCGCCAGCAGCCAATTCAACTCCGGGGGGCCGACCGGGGAGCTGTTTTTT

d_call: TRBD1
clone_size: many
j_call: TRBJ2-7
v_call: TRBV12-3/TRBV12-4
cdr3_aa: CASRHINRGYEQYF
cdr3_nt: TGTGCCAGCAGGCACATTAACAGGGGATACGAGCAGTACTTC

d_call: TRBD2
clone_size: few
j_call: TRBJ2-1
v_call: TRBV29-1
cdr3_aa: CSVEIAGEVNEQFF
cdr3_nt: TGCAGCGTTGAGATAGCGGGGGAAGTCAATGAGCAGTTCTTC

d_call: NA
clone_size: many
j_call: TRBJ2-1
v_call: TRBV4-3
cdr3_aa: CASSQGRSSYNEQFF
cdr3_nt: TGCGCCAGCAGCCAAGGACGGAGCTCCTACAATGAGCAGTTCTTC

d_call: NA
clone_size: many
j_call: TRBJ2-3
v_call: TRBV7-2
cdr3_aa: CASSLDSSTDTQYF
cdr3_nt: TGTGCCAGCAGTTTGGACTCTAGCACAGATACGCAGTATTTT

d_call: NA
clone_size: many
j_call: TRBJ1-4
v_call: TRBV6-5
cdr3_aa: CASSLNSLNEKLFF
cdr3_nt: TGTGCCAGCAGTTTAAACAGTCTTAATGAAAAACTGTTTTTT

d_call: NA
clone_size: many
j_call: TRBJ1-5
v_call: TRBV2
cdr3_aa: CASSENRGFQPQHF
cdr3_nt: TGTGCCAGCAGTGAGAACCGGGGATTCCAGCCCCAGCATTTT

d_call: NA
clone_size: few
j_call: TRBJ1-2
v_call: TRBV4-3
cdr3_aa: CASSLEDTNYGYTF
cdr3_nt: TGCGCCAGCAGCCTCGAGGACACGAACTATGGCTACACCTTC

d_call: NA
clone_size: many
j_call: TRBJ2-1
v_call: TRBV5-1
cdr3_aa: CASSLIGQGSHNEQFF
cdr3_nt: TGCGCCAGCAGCTTGATCGGGCAGGGTAGCCACAATGAGCAGTTCTTC

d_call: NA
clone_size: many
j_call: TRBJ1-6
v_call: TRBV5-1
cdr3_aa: CASSLNTDSPLHF
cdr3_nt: TGCGCCAGCAGCCTTAACACGGATTCACCCCTCCACTTT

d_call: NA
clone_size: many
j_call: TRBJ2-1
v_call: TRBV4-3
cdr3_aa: CASSPDLGPFYNEQFF
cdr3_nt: TGCGCCAGCAGCCCCGATCTAGGCCCGTTTTACAATGAGCAGTTCTTC

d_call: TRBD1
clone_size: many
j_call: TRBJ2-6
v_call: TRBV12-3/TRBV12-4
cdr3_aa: CASRQGAGANVLTF
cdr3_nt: TGTGCCAGCAGGCAGGGGGCTGGGGCCAACGTCCTGACTTTC

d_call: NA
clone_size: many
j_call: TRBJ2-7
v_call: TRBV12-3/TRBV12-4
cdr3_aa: CASSLASPRQPSYEQYF
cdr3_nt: TGTGCCAGCAGTTTAGCGTCCCCCCGACAGCCTTCCTACGAGCAGTACTTC

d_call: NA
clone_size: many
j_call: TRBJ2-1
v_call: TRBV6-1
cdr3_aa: CATWGESYNEQFF
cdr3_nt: TGTGCCACCTGGGGGGAGTCCTACAATGAGCAGTTCTTC

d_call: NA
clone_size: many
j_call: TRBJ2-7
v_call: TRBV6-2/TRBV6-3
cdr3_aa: CASSYYQASYEQYF
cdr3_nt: TGTGCCAGCAGTTACTACCAGGCCTCCTACGAGCAGTACTTC

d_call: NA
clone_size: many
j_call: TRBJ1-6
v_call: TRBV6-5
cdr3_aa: CASRMGIYNSPLHF
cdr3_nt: TGTGCCAGCAGAATGGGGATCTATAATTCACCCCTCCACTTT

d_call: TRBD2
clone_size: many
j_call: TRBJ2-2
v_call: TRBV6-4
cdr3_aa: CASSPRLAGNTGELFF
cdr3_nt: TGTGCCAGCAGTCCACGACTAGCGGGCAACACCGGGGAGCTGTTTTTT

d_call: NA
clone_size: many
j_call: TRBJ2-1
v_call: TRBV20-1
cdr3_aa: CSAVGSYRSYNEQFF
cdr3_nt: TGCAGTGCTGTGGGCTCATATCGCTCCTACAATGAGCAGTTCTTC

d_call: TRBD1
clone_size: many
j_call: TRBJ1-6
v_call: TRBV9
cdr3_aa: CASNRDRGNSPLHF
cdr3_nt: TGTGCCAGCAACCGGGACAGGGGGAATTCACCCCTCCACTTT

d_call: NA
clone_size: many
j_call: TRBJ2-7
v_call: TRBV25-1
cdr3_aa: CASSGGHLYEQYF
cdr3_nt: TGTGCCAGCAGTGGGGGACATCTGTACGAGCAGTACTTC

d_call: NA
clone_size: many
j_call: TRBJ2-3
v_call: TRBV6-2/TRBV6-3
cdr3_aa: CASSYFLAHSVWHTQYF
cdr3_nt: TGTGCCAGCAGTTACTTCCTAGCGCACTCGGTATGGCATACGCAGTATTTT

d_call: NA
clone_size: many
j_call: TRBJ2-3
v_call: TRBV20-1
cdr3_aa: CSARGDNTQYF
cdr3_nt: TGCAGTGCCAGGGGAGATAATACGCAGTATTTT

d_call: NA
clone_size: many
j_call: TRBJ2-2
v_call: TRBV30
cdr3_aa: CAWSGAVITGELFF
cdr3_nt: TGTGCCTGGAGTGGGGCAGTCATCACCGGGGAGCTGTTTTTT

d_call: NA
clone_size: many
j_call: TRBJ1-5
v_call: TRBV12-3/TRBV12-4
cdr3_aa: CASSPPPYGQPQHF
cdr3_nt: TGTGCCAGCAGTCCACCCCCCTATGGGCAGCCCCAGCATTTT

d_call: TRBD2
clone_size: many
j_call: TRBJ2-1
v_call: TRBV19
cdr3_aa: CASSIASGGPLYNEQFF
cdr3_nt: TGTGCCAGTAGTATAGCTAGCGGGGGGCCACTCTACAATGAGCAGTTCTTC

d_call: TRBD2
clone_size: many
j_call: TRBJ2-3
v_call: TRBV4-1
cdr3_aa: CASSQDLIAGGTDTQYF
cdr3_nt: TGCGCCAGCAGCCAAGATTTGATCGCGGGGGGCACAGATACGCAGTATTTT

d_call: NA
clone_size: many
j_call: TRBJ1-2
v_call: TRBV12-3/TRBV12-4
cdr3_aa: CASSTPGGRGNYGYTF
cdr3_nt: TGTGCCAGCAGCACCCCCGGGGGGCGAGGGAACTATGGCTACACCTTC

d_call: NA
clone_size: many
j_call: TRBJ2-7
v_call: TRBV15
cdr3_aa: CATSKLVPHYEQYF
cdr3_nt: TGTGCCACCAGCAAACTAGTCCCTCACTACGAGCAGTACTTC